The 16 T cell receptor beta chains given below trace back to one sample, sequenced in a study of T cell responses to AZD1222 COVID-19 vaccine. Here immunoSEQ multiplex PCR was the method, and the copy in TCRdb shows in-frame clones only, minus some. The sample has under 85,000 clones, 75% to 95% seen once; the top ten hold about 3%. The sample was peripheral blood, taken 28 days after the second AZD1222 dose. The receptors were gathered from an adult who received the AZD1222 COVID-19 vaccine.

The chain is built from TRBV2 and TRBJ1-2, with D perhaps matching TRBD1 (6 bases). The CDR3 is made up of 15 amino acids. Germline CDR1 is SNHLY and CDR2 is FYNNEI. Trimming removed 1 base from V and 0 bases from J, with 9 bases in between. The CDR3 DNA is TGTGCCAGCAGTGAAGGGACAGACGCTAACTATGGCTACACCTTC. The encoded protein is CASSEGTDANYGYTF.

V gene TRBV4-1 combines with J gene TRBJ1-1; D is uncertain. Trimming removed 6 bases at V and 5 bases at J, with 16 bases between. Germline V CDR1 and CDR2: MGHRA, YSYEKL. This CDR3 is 14 amino acids long. In DNA form, the CDR3 reads TGCGCCAGCAGATCCTCTCGGGTAATAACTGAAGCTTTCTTT. It yields the protein CASRSSRVITEAFF.

This chain joins TRBV2 and TRBJ1-2; 8 bases match TRBD1. Germline loops: CDR1 SNHLY, CDR2 FYNNEI. CDR3 size: 14 residues. After removal of 5 bases from V and 4 bases from J, the junction contained 6 bases not matched to a gene. CDR3 nucleotide sequence: TGTGCCAGCAGTCCAGGGGGCGCGGGCTATGGCTACACCTTC. It yields the protein CASSPGGAGYGYTF.

V is TRBV20-1 and J is TRBJ2-2; TRBD2 might be the D (6 bases). The V end was cut by 4 bases, the J end by 1 base, with 13 bases between. Germline V gene data show CDR1 as DFQATT and CDR2 as SNEGSKA (reference sequence). The CDR3 length is 15 residues. The DNA of the CDR3 is TGCAGTGCTATTGATAGCGGAGTGAACACCGGGGAGCTGTTTTTT. This sequence encodes CSAIDSGVNTGELFF.

As DNA, the CDR3 is TGTGCCAGCAGCCCGGGACGCCAAAATCAGCCCCAGCATTTT. Its translation: CASSPGRQNQPQHF. The rearrangement links TRBV7-9 to TRBJ1-5, with D tentatively TRBD1 (5 bases). V lost 5 bases and J 4 bases, leaving 12 bases between the germline ends. From germline, CDR1 is SEHNR and CDR2 FQNEAQ (reference sequence). The CDR3 loop spans 14 amino acids.

The chain uses TRBV6-5 and TRBJ1-5; D unclear. Germline V gives CDR1 MNHEY, CDR2 SVGAGI. CDR3 length equals 13 residues. The germline V and J ends were trimmed by 7 bases and 6 bases, with 13 bases remaining between them. The CDR3 protein is CASMVQKGQPQHF. The CDR3 DNA reads as TGTGCCAGCATGGTACAGAAAGGTCAGCCCCAGCATTTT.

This chain connects TRBV7-9 to TRBJ2-5; TRBD2 might be the D (7 bases). CDR1 is SEHNR and CDR2 is FQNEAQ in the germline V gene (reference sequence). The CDR3 contains 14 residues. V lost 5 bases and J 0 bases, leaving 10 bases between the germline ends. The DNA of the CDR3 is TGTGCCAGCAGCCCGCGGGGGCACCAAGAGACCCAGTACTTC. Protein: CASSPRGHQETQYF.

The chain links TRBV4-1 to TRBJ2-7; D gene unclear. V was cut by 1 base and J by 3 bases, with 13 bases left in between. Germline V gene sequence: CDR1 MGHRA, CDR2 YSYEKL. The CDR3 length is 15 residues. The CDR3 bases are TGCGCCAGCAGCCAAGCCGAAGCGTACAGCTACGAGCAGTACTTC. This encodes CASSQAEAYSYEQYF.

This sequence joins TRBV5-1 and TRBJ1-4; no reliable D call. Germline V lookup: CDR1 SGHRS, CDR2 YFSETQ. V was trimmed by 4 bases and J by 9 bases, leaving 16 bases between them. This CDR3 contains 14 residues. CDR3 amino acids: CASSLRGPRQKLFF. The CDR3 nucleotides are TGCGCCAGCAGCCTAAGAGGGCCTCGGCAAAAACTGTTTTTT.

J is TRBJ1-5 and V is TRBV19; TRBD1 agrees at 10 bases. Per germline, CDR1 LNHDA and CDR2 SQIVND (reference sequence). Trimming at V came to 6 bases and at J to 3 bases, leaving 5 bases not matched to a gene. This CDR3 region has 15 residues. CDR3 residues: CASSLGQGVNQPQHF. In DNA form, the CDR3 reads TGTGCCAGTAGCCTCGGACAGGGGGTCAATCAGCCCCAGCATTTT.

This clone was seen once. This chain connects TRBV11-1 to TRBJ1-1, with D hard to call. The V end was cut by 4 bases, the J end by 1 base, with 7 bases between. The CDR3 contains 13 residues. Germline V gene sequence: CDR1 SGHAT, CDR2 FQDESV (reference sequence). CDR3 nucleotide sequence: TGTGCCAGCAGCTCTTCAGGGAACACTGAAGCTTTCTTT. This translates into CASSSSGNTEAFF.

J is TRBJ1-1 and V is TRBV14; 8 bases agree with TRBD1. J was trimmed by 7 bases and V by 1 base; bases with no gene match: 2. CDR1 and CDR2 from the germline V gene are SGHDN and FVKESK. This CDR3 comprises 13 residues. CDR3 DNA sequence: TGTGCCAGCAGCCAAGCAGGGGGCTATGAAGCTTTCTTT. This codes for CASSQAGGYEAFF.

This chain joins TRBV9 and TRBJ1-3; no firm D call. From germline, CDR1 is SGDLS and CDR2 YYNGEE. The CDR3 contains 17 residues. V was clipped by 0 bases and J by 3 bases, with 16 bases between them. The CDR3 is CASSVDEGSWSGNTIYF. The CDR3 DNA follows: TGTGCCAGCAGCGTAGATGAGGGTTCGTGGAGTGGAAACACCATATATTTT.

The chain links TRBV5-1 to TRBJ1-6; D may be TRBD1 (5 bases). The germline V and J ends were trimmed by 5 bases and 7 bases, with 13 bases remaining between them. CDR1 and CDR2 (germline): SGHRS, YFSETQ. The CDR3 is 14 amino acids. This chain's CDR3 is CASRRDQPNSPLHF. The CDR3 DNA sequence: TGCGCCAGCAGGAGGGACCAACCCAATTCACCCCTCCACTTT.

The chain joins TRBV6-4 to TRBJ1-6, with D perhaps matching TRBD1 (5 bases). The germline V and J ends were trimmed by 3 bases and 7 bases, with 25 bases remaining between them. The germline CDR1 and CDR2 sequences are MRHNA and SNTAGT. The CDR3 runs 19 residues. CDR3 nucleotide sequence: TGTGCCAGCAGTGAAAGCCCCGCACAGGCTGGCTCTTGGAATTCACCCCTCCACTTT. Translating gives CASSESPAQAGSWNSPLHF.

V usage is TRBV11-1 and J usage is TRBJ2-3; tentatively, D is TRBD2 (6 bases). This CDR3 contains 16 residues. Germline V gives CDR1 SGHAT, CDR2 FQDESV (reference sequence). V lost 2 bases to trimming and J lost 0 bases, with 12 bases between them. CDR3 in DNA: TGTGCCAGCAGCTTATTTGGAGGGTCTAGCACAGATACGCAGTATTTT. Translated: CASSLFGGSSTDTQYF.